The 4 T cell receptor beta chains reported below all come from one sample, sequenced in a study of blood T cell repertoires in COVID-19. TCRdb keeps only in-frame clones here, not all; method: immunoSEQ multiplex PCR. Here the sample spans tens of thousands of clones, 86% being singletons. Sequenced sample: peripheral blood. These receptors were collected from a man older than 75 with COVID-19, enrolled during active disease.

The J gene is TRBJ1-2, the V gene TRBV5-4; maybe TRBD1 (5 bases). CDR3 length equals 14 residues. V lost 1 base and J lost 0, with 7 bases in between. The germline V gene has CDR1 SGHNT and CDR2 YYREEE (reference sequence). CDR3 amino acids: CASSLQGANYGYTF. CDR3 bases: TGTGCCAGCAGCTTGCAAGGGGCTAACTATGGCTACACCTTC.

J is TRBJ2-7 and V is TRBV4-1; 7 nucleotides agree with TRBD2. Looked up from germline, CDR1 is MGHRA and CDR2 is YSYEKL. The CDR3 spans 13 residues. Trimming cost V 4 bases and J 4 bases; bases outside gene matches: 4. The CDR3 region is CASSLSAGYEQYF. The CDR3 coding sequence is TGCGCCAGCAGCCTTTCAGCGGGGTACGAGCAGTACTTC.

With regard to this clone: This CDR3 is also generated by other DNA sequences in the sample. V gene TRBV9 combines with J gene TRBJ1-1; D is unclear. The CDR3 is 13 residues long. Germline lookup yields CDR1 SGDLS and CDR2 YYNGEE. Deletions cut 0 bases from V and 3 bases from J, with 6 bases between. The DNA for the CDR3 is TGTGCCAGCAGCGTAGGAGGTGACACTGAAGCTTTCTTT. It specifies CASSVGGDTEAFF.

V gene TRBV5-4 combines with J gene TRBJ1-3, with D unresolved. Looked up from germline, CDR1 is SGHNT and CDR2 is YYREEE (reference sequence). Trimming left V 4 bases short and J 2 bases short, with 13 bases between. This CDR3 contains 15 residues. The CDR3 loop is CASSPSTATGNTIYF. Here the CDR3 DNA reads TGTGCCAGCAGCCCTTCAACAGCTACTGGAAACACCATATATTTT.